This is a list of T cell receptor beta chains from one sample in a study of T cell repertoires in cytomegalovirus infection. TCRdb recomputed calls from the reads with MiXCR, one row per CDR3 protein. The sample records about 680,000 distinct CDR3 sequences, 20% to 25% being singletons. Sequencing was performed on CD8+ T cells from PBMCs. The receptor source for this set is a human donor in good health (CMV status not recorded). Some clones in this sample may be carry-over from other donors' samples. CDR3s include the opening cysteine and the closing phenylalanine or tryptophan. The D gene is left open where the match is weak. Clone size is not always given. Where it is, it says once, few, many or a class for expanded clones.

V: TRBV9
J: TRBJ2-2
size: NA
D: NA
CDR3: CASSVSRRADREDTGELFF
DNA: TGTGCCAGCAGCGTATCCCGGAGGGCAGACAGGGAAGACACCGGGGAGCTGTTTTTT

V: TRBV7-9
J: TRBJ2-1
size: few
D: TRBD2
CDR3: CASSPGLGEYNEQFF
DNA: TGTGCCAGCAGCCCGGGACTAGGGGAGTACAATGAGCAGTTCTTC

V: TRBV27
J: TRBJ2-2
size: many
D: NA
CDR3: CASSLDQPNTGELFF
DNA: TGTGCCAGCAGTTTAGACCAACCGAACACCGGGGAGCTGTTTTTT

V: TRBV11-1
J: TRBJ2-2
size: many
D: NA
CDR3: CASSLARLITGELFF
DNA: TGTGCCAGCAGCTTAGCGAGACTCATCACCGGGGAGCTGTTTTTT

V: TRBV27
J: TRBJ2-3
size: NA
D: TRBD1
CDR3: CASSFLVTGGAYDTQYF
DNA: TGTGCCAGCAGTTTCCTCGTCACAGGGGGCGCATACGATACGCAGTATTTT

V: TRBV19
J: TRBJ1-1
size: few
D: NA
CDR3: CATNLGGTEAFF
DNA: TGTGCCACAAACCTCGGCGGGACTGAAGCTTTCTTT

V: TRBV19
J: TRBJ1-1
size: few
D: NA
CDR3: CASSIVSGSEAFF
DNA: TGTGCCAGTAGTATAGTTTCCGGGTCTGAAGCTTTCTTT

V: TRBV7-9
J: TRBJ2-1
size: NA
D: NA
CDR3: CASSPELEQFF
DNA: TGTGCCAGCAGCCCTGAACTTGAGCAGTTCTTC

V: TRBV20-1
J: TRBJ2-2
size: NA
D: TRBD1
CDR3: CSAPRTGTVNTGELFF
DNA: TGCAGTGCTCCGCGGACAGGGACCGTGAACACCGGGGAGCTGTTTTTT

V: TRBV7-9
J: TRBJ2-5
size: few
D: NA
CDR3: CASSPSGPQETQYF
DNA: TGTGCCAGCAGCCCCTCAGGACCCCAAGAGACCCAGTACTTC

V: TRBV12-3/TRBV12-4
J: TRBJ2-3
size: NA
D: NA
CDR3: CANSLSADTQYF
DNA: TGTGCCAACAGTTTATCAGCAGATACGCAGTATTTT

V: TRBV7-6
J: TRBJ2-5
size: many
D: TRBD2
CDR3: CASSWTSPGETQYF
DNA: TGTGCCAGCAGCTGGACTAGTCCGGGGGAGACCCAGTACTTC

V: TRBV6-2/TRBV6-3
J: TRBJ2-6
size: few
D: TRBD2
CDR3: CASSYPVGAGGLSGANVLTF
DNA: TGTGCCAGCAGTTACCCCGTGGGAGCGGGGGGACTCTCTGGGGCCAACGTCCTGACTTTC

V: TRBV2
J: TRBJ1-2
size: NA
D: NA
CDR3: CASRVEDYYGYTF
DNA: TGTGCCAGCCGGGTGGAGGATTACTATGGCTACACCTTC

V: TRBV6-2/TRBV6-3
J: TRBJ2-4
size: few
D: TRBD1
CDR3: CASSYPMTGFRIQYF
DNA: TGTGCCAGCAGTTACCCAATGACAGGGTTCCGCATTCAGTACTTC

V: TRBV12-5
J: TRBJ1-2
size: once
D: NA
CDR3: CASGLGGQFEVLLGYTF
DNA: TGTGCTAGTGGTTTGGGAGGGCAGTTCGAGGTTCTCCTAGGCTACACCTTC

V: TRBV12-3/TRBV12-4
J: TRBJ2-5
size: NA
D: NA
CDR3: CASSPTEWETQYF
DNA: TGTGCCAGCAGTCCAACGGAGTGGGAGACCCAGTACTTC

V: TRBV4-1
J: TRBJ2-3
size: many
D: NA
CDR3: CASSQYTDTQYF
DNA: TGTGCCAGCAGTCAGTACACAGATACGCAGTATTTT

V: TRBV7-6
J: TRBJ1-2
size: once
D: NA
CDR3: CASSSTYYGYTF
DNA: TGTGCCAGCAGCTCTACCTACTATGGCTACACCTTC

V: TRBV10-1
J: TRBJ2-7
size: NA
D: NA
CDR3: CASSEGRSSGYEQYF
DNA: TGCGCCAGCAGTGAGGGGCGAAGTTCGGGCTACGAGCAGTACTTC

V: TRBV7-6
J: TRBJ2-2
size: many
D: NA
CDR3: CASSYRWAGDPGELFF
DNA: TGTGCCAGCAGCTATCGATGGGCAGGGGACCCCGGGGAGCTGTTTTTT

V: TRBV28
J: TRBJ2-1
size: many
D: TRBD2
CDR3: CASALGTSGAYNEQFF
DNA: TGTGCCAGCGCCTTAGGGACTAGCGGGGCCTACAATGAGCAGTTCTTC

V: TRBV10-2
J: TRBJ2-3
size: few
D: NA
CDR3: CASSESLRTDTQYF
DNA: TGCGCCAGCAGTGAGTCGTTACGGACCGATACGCAGTATTTT

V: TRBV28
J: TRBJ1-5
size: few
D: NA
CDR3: CASCLQGVVLGNQPQHF
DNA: TGTGCCAGCTGCCTGCAAGGTGTGGTTTTAGGCAATCAGCCCCAGCATTTT

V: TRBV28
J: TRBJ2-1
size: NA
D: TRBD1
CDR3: CASTQGDEQFF
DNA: TGTGCCAGCACGCAGGGGGATGAGCAGTTCTTC

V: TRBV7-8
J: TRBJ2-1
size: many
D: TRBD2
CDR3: CASRETSGGHNEQFF
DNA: TGTGCCAGCCGTGAGACTAGCGGGGGTCATAATGAGCAGTTCTTC

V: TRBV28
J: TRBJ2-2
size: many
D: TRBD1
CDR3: CASSRGTANTGELFF
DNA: TGTGCCAGCAGTCGTGGGACAGCAAACACCGGGGAGCTGTTTTTT

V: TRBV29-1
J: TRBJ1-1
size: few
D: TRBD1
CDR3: CSVLTGADTEAFF
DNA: TGCAGCGTTCTTACAGGGGCGGACACTGAAGCTTTCTTT

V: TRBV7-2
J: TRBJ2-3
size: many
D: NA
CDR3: CASSLVGADTQYF
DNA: TGTGCCAGCAGCTTAGTGGGGGCAGATACGCAGTATTTT

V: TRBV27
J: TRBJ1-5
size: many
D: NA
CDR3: CASSFGGVDQPQHF
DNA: TGTGCCAGCAGTTTTGGTGGAGTTGATCAGCCCCAGCATTTT

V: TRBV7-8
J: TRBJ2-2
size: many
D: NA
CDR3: CASGHLKSGQTNTGELFF
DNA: TGTGCCAGCGGACACCTCAAGTCAGGACAAACGAACACCGGGGAGCTGTTTTTT

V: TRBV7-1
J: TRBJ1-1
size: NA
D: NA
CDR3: CASSPRTDMNTEAFF
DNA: TGTGCCAGCAGCCCCCGGACAGACATGAACACTGAAGCTTTCTTT